Listed here are 2 T cell receptor beta chains from one sample, sequenced in a study of blood T cell repertoires in COVID-19. The assay was immunoSEQ multiplex PCR, and TCRdb's table has in-frame clones only and misses some. The sample shows 200,000 to 250,000 clones, roughly four fifths of them seen only once. The sequenced sample consisted of peripheral blood. These receptors were taken from a woman in her 70s with acute or convalescent COVID-19.

The rearrangement joins TRBV5-1 to TRBJ1-2, with D perhaps matching TRBD1 (6 bases). CDR1 is SGHRS, CDR2 YFSETQ, per germline. The CDR3 is 13 amino acids. With 3 bases removed from V and 6 bases from J, the gap between germline ends came to 12 bases. The CDR3 sequence is CASSSGGSDGYTF. The CDR3, as DNA: TGCGCCAGCAGCTCGGGGGGCTCCGATGGCTACACCTTC.

By its share, this clone is large. The chain couples TRBV4-3 to TRBJ2-1; D perhaps matches TRBD2 (6 bases). Per the germline V gene, CDR1 is LGHNA and CDR2 is YSLEER. This CDR3 region has 17 residues. Trimming stripped 0 bases from V and 0 bases from J, with 12 bases between. The CDR3 sequence is CASSQDGGTSSYNEQFF. CDR3 in DNA: TGCGCCAGCAGCCAAGACGGGGGAACTAGCTCCTACAATGAGCAGTTCTTC.